This TCR beta chain appears in the sequencing data of a study of vaccination and CD4 T cells after COVID-19. Researchers used the Oncomine TCR Beta short-read assay to sequence DNA from cultured CD4+ T cells. DNA came from CD4+ T cells after culture. TCRdb re-called the PCR reads through MiXCR, storing one row per CDR3 protein. This repertoire shows about 19,000 distinct CDR3 sequences, approximately 50% found once; its top ten account for about a tenth. The CDR3 has 14 residues. Germline CDR1 is SGHRS and CDR2 is YFSETQ. The V gene lost 4 bases and the J gene lost 4 bases, with 14 bases spanning the gap. In regard to this clonotype: Antigen: not known.

Treatment given: roughly 11-day PBMC culture with coronavirus spike peptide pools or control peptides (ViraFEST assay). The V call is TRBV5-1, the J call TRBJ1-1; D is perhaps TRBD1 (6 bases). This TCR was recovered from a human donor who had recovered from COVID-19. Specimen: CD4+ T cells from blood, cultured in vitro, collected after SARS-CoV-2 vaccination. CDR3 protein: CASSPGTRGTEAFF. DNA of the CDR3: TGCGCCAGCAGCCCCGGGACAAGAGGCACTGAAGCTTTCTTT.